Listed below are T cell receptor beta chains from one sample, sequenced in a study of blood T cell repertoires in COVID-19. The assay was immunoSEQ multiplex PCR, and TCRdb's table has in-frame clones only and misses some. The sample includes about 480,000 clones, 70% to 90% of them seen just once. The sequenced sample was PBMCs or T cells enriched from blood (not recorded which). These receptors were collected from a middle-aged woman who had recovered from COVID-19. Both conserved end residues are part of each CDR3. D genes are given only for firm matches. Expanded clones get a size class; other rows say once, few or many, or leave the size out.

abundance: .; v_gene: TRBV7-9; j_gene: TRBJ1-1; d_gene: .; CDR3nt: TGTGCCAGCAGCTTCCTACTGAAGAACACTGAAGCTTTCTTT; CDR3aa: CASSFLLKNTEAFF
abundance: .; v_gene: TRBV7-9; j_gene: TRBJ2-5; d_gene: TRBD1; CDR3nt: TGTGCCAGCATACTCGGGGGCAGGGGGCGAGAGACCCAGTACTTC; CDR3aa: CASILGGRGRETQYF
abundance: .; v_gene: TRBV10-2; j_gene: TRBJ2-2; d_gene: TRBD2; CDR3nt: TGCGCCAGCAGGGAGGGGATAGCGGGAGTGGTCGGGGAGCTGTTTTTT; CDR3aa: CASREGIAGVVGELFF
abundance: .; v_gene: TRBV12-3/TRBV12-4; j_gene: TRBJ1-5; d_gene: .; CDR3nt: TGTGCCAGCAGTTTAAATCACAATCAGCCCCAGCATTTT; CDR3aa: CASSLNHNQPQHF
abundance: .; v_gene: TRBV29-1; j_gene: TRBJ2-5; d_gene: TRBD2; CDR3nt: TGCAGCGTTGAACGGTACCCCGGGACTAGCGGGTCAAATAGGGAGACCCAGTACTTC; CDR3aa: CSVERYPGTSGSNRETQYF
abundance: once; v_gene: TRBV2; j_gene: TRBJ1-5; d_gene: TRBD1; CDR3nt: TGTGCCAGCAGACCCGACAGGGGCGGTTCGTATCAGCCCCAGCATTTT; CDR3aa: CASRPDRGGSYQPQHF
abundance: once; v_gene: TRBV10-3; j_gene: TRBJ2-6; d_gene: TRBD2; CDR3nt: TGTGCCACCTCCCCGGTGAGCGGGGGGGTTGCTGGGGCCAACGTCCTGACTTTC; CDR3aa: CATSPVSGGVAGANVLTF
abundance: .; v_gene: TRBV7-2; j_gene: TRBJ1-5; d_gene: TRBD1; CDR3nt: TGTGCCAGCAGCTTAGGAGCGGCAGGGGGCAGGCAGCCCCAGCATTTT; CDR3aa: CASSLGAAGGRQPQHF
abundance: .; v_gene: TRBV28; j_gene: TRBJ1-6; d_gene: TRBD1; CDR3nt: TGTGCCAGCAACCCACAGGGGTATAATTCACCCCTCCACTTT; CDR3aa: CASNPQGYNSPLHF
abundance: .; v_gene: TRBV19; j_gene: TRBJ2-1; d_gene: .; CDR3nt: TGTGCCAGTAGTCCTTCTAGCGCTCCCATCAATGAGCAGTTCTTC; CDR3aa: CASSPSSAPINEQFF
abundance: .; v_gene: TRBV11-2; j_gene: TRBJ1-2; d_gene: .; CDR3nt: TGTGCCAGCAGCTTAGCCGGGGTAAATGGCTACACCTTC; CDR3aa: CASSLAGVNGYTF
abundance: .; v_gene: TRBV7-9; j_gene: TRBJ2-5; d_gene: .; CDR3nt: TGTGCCAGCAGCTTTTACCGGGACAAAGAGACCCAGTACTTC; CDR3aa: CASSFYRDKETQYF
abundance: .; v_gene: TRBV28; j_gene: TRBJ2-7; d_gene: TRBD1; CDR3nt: TGTGCCAGCAGTTTCGGACAGGGGTACGAGCAGTACTTC; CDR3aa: CASSFGQGYEQYF
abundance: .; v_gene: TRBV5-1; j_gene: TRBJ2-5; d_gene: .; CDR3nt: TGCGCCAGCAGCTTGCTTGCGGAGACCCAGTACTTC; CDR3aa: CASSLLAETQYF
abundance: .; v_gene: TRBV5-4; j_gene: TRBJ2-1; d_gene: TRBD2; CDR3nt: TGTGCCAGCAGCTTGGCGGTATTAGCGGGAGGTCTTGAGCAGTTCTTC; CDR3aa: CASSLAVLAGGLEQFF
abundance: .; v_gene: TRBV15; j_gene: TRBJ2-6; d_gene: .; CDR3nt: TGTGCCACCAGCAGAGGGCTAGGAGCTGGGGCCAACGTCCTGACTTTC; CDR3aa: CATSRGLGAGANVLTF
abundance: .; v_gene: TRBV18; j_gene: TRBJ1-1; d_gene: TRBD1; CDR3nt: TGTGCCAGCTCACCCTGGACAGGAGGGGGGAACACTGAAGCTTTCTTT; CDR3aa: CASSPWTGGGNTEAFF
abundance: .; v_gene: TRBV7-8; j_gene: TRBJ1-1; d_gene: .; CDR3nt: TGTGCCAGCAGCTTAGGAGGGGGAATGAACACTGAAGCTTTCTTT; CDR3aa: CASSLGGGMNTEAFF
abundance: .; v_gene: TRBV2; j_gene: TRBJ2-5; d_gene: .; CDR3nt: TGTGCCAGCACCACTCAAGAGACCCAGTACTTC; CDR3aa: CASTTQETQYF
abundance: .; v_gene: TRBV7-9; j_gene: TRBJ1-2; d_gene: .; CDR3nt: TGTGCCAGCAGCTTCCAACTCTATGGCTACACCTTC; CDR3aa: CASSFQLYGYTF
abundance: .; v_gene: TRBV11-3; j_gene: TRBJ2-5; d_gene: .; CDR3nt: TGTGCCAGCAGCCCGGGGGTGGCGCGCCAAGAGACCCAGTACTTC; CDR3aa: CASSPGVARQETQYF
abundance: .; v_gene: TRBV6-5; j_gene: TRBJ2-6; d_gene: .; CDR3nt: TGTGCCAGCAGTCATCGTAGCTCTGGGGCCAACGTCCTGACTTTC; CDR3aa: CASSHRSSGANVLTF
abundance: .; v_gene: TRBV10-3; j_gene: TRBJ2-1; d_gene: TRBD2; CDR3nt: TGTGCCATCAGTGAGACTAGCGGGCCGTACAATGAGCAGTTCTTC; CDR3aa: CAISETSGPYNEQFF
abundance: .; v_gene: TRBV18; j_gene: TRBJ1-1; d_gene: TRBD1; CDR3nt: TGTGCCAGCTCACCAGTGACAGGGGGCGATGGTGGCACTGAAGCTTTCTTT; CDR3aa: CASSPVTGGDGGTEAFF
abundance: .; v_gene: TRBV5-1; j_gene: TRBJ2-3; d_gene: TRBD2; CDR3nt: TGCGCCAGCGGAATCGGGACTAGCGGGTCCTCAGATACGCAGTATTTT; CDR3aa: CASGIGTSGSSDTQYF
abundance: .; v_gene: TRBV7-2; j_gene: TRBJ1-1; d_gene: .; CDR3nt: TGTGCCAGCAGCTTCCGGACACCGAACACTGAAGCTTTCTTT; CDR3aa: CASSFRTPNTEAFF
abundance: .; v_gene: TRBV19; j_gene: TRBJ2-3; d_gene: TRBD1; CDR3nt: TGTGCCAGCTCAAAGGGGGCAAGCACAGATACGCAGTATTTT; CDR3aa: CASSKGASTDTQYF
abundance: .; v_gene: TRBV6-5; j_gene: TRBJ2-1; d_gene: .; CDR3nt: TGTGCCAGCAGTCTGAGTGGTCTGAACAATGAGCAGTTCTTC; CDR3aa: CASSLSGLNNEQFF
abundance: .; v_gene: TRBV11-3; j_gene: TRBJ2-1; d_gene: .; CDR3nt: TGTGCCAGCACCCGAAGGGGGCTAGCGCGCTACAATGAGCAGTTCTTC; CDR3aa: CASTRRGLARYNEQFF
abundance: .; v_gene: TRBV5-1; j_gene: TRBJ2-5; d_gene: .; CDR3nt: TGCGCCAGCAGCTTGGTGACAGACCAAGAGACCCAGTACTTC; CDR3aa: CASSLVTDQETQYF
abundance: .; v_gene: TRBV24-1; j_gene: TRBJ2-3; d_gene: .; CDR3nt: TGTGCCACCAGTGACAAGGACAGTCACGTTTTT; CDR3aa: CATSDKDSHVF
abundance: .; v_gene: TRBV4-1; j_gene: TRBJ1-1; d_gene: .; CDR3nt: TGCGCCAGCAGCCAAGGGGGCGGCGATGAAGCTTTCTTT; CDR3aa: CASSQGGGDEAFF
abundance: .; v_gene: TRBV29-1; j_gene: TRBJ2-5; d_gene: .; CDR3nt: TGCAGCGTTTGTCGGTTTGGAGGGGCTGTTGAGACCCAGTACTTC; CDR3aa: CSVCRFGGAVETQYF
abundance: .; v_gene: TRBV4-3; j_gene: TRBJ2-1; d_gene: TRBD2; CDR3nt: TGCGCCAGCAGCCAGGAACTAGCGGACCCTTACAATGAGCAGTTCTTC; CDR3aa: CASSQELADPYNEQFF
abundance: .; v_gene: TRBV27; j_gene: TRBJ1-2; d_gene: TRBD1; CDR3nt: TGTGCCAGCAGTGTCGCAGGGGGTGGCTACACCTTC; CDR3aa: CASSVAGGGYTF
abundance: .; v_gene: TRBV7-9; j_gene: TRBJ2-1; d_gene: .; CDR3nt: TGTGCCAGCAGCCAGCGGACTAACAATGAGCAGTTCTTC; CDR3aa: CASSQRTNNEQFF
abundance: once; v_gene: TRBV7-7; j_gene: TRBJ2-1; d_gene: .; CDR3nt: TGTGCCAGCAGCCACGGACTTAACAATGAGCAGTTCTTC; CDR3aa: CASSHGLNNEQFF
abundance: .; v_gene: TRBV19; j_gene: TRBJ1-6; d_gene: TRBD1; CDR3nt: TGTGCCAGCAACCGACAGGGCAAACTCCTGAATTCACCCCTCCACTTT; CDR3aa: CASNRQGKLLNSPLHF
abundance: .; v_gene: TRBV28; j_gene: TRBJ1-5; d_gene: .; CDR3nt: TGTGCCAGCAGTTTGGTGCAGGCCCATAGCAATCAGCCCCAGCATTTT; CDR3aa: CASSLVQAHSNQPQHF
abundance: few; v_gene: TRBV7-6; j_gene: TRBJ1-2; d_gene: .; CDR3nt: TGTGCCAGCAGCCCGTGGACAACCCAGGGCGGCTACACCTTC; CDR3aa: CASSPWTTQGGYTF
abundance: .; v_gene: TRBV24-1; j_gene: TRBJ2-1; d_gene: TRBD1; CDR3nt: TGTGCCACCAGTGAACCGATAAGCCGACAGGGGTTCCCCTACAATGAGCAGTTCTTC; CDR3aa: CATSEPISRQGFPYNEQFF
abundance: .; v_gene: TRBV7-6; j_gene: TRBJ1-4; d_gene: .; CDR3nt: TGTGCCAGCAGCAAGGACAGCTCGTTTAATGAAAAACTGTTTTTT; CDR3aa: CASSKDSSFNEKLFF
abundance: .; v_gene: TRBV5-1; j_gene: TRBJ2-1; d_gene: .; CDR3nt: TGCGCCAGCAGCTACGGGGGATACTCCTACAATGAGCAGTTCTTC; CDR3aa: CASSYGGYSYNEQFF
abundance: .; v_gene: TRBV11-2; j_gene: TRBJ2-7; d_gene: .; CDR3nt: TGTGCCAGCAGCTTAGGGCAGGGTACCTACGAGCAGTACTTC; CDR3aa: CASSLGQGTYEQYF
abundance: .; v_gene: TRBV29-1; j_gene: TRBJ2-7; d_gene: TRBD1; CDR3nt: TGCAGCGTCCATGACAGGGGGCGCGTCCACGAGCAGTACTTC; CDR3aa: CSVHDRGRVHEQYF